Here is one T cell receptor beta chain with its context. What it binds is unknown. Clones were read by immunoSEQ multiplex PCR, and TCRdb kept only the in-frame ones, dropping some. This repertoire shows 150,000 to 200,000 clones, 84% found once; its top ten account for roughly a tenth. In germline, CDR1 is SGHKS, CDR2 YYEKEE (reference sequence). This CDR3 is built from 14 residues. Trimming took off 6 bases at V and 1 base at J, with 14 bases between the two ends. Donors were drawn from the approximately 120-subject validation cohort, separate from the roughly 670-subject first cohort. The sample comes from a study of cytomegalovirus exposure and HLA in healthy donors. Turning to the study itself: Later analysis reported that the 120 or so validation repertoires shared the platform of the roughly 630 first-cohort repertoires.

Whole-study findings and limits: The study recorded about 150 TCR beta chains that were cytomegalovirus-associated.

The TCR was taken from a man aged 25-45 years in good health and CMV-seropositive. This rearrangement joins TRBV5-5 to TRBJ2-7; no clear D. Sequencing input: PBMCs. Here the CDR3 reads CASTPGPRSYEQYF. The CDR3 DNA is TGTGCCAGCACCCCGGGTCCTCGGTCCTACGAGCAGTACTTC.